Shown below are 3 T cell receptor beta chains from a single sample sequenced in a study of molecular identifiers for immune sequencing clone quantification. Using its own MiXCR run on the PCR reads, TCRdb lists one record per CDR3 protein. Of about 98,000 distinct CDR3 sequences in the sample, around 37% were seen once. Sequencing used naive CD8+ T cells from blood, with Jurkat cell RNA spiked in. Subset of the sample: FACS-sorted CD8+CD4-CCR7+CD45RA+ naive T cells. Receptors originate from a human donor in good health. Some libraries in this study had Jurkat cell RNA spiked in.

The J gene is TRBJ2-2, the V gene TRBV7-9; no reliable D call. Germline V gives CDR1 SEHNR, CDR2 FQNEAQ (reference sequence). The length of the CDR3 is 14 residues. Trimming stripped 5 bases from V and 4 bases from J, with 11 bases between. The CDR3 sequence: CASSHSLTTGELFF. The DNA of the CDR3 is TGTGCCAGCAGCCACTCGCTCACCACCGGGGAGCTGTTTTTT.

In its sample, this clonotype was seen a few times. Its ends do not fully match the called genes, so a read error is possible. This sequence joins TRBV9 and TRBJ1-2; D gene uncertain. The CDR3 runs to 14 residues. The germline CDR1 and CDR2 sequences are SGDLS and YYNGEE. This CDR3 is CASSVAGSFPFQAF. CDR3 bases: TGTGCCAGCAGCGTAGCTGGCAGCTTCCCCTTCCAGGCCTTC.

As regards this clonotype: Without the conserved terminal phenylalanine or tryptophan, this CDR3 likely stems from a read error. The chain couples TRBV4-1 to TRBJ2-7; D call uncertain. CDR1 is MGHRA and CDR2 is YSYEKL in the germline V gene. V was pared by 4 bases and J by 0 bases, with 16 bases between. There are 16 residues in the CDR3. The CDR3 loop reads CASSPQITYSSYEQYI. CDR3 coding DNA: TGCGCCAGCAGCCCGCAAATTACTTACAGCTCCTACGAGCAGTACATC.